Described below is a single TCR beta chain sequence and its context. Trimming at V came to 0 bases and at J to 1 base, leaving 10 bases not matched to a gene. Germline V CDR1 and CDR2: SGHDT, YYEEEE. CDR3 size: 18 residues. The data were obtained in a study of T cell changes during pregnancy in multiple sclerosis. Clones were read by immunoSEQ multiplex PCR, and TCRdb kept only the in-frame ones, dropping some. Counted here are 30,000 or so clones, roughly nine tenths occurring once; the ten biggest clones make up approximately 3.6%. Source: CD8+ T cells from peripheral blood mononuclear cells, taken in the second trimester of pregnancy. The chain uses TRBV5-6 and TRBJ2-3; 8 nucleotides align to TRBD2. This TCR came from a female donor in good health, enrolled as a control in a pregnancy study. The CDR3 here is CASSLAMRIAGRTDTQYF. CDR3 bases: TGTGCCAGCAGCTTGGCCATGAGAATAGCGGGGCGCACAGATACGCAGTATTTT.